The T cell receptor beta chain under discussion was sequenced for a study of blood T cells in healthy people across ages. Study-level results: Aged donors had fewer naive CD4+ cells and lower diversity than long-lived donors. Strong correlation existed between TCR beta diversity and naive T cell percentage.

Germline CDR1 PRHDT, CDR2 FYEKMQ (reference sequence). The CDR3 runs 13 residues. The V end was cut by 5 bases, the J end by 3 bases, with 11 bases between. Details on this clonotype: Its antigen is not identified.

The use of a sample-barcoded 5' primer and a J-beta primer mix characterized a second PCR of roughly 6 to 11 cycles. A single record per CDR3 protein comes from TCRdb applying MiXCR to the 5' RACE reads. The table includes 600,000 to 900,000 distinct CDR3 sequences, around 25% detected once. The data were also submitted as part of a second study, on T cells of mothers and their children. As reported in that work: Healthy Caucasian mothers, three in number, and their six children were the donors.

The chain employs TRBV13 and TRBJ2-7, with D hard to call. Sequences were obtained from blood. The sequence derives from a boy between 10 and 17 years old in good health. The CDR3 DNA reads as TGTGCCAGCAGCCCCCGGATGGACTACGAGCAGTACTTC. Protein product: CASSPRMDYEQYF.